The sequence of this T cell receptor (beta chain) was determined in a study of blood T cell repertoires in COVID-19 (TCRdb year 2020). The study in broad terms: The collaborator samples originated in the United States, Italy and Spain and spanned the acute and convalescent phases of COVID-19. The prospective study material was composed of cDNA or gDNA derived from T cells, B-cell-depleted T cells, or PBMCs. Deeply sampled blood TCRbeta repertoires from subjects exposed to, actively infected with, or recovered from COVID-19 were included in the dataset. The repertoires were released in a freely available public database intended as a resource for research on the immune response to SARS-CoV-2. Samples came from the ongoing ImmuneRACE study (first 160 participants) plus 1,254 subjects from 6 global collaborators. Sample metadata almost always included a de-identified subject ID, COVID-19 status, age in years and sex. HLA class I and class II types, where available, came from metadata supplied by the sample provider rather than from assay-based typing.

Results the study describes overall, beyond this receptor: Clinical and demographic metadata were provided uncurated, with the amount varying by source and participant.

Whole blood was collected in K2EDTA tubes by collaborating institutions according to the institutions' own protocols. For TCRbeta analysis, collaborators shipped samples as frozen whole blood, isolated PBMCs, or DNA extracted from either of those sample types. The immunoSEQ Assay, a bias-controlled multiplex PCR, was used to amplify TCRbeta CDR3 regions from genomic DNA. The paper's data handling went like this. The number of nucleated cells in each sample was estimated from the amplification of reference gene primers within the assay. To quantify the absolute abundance of each unique TCRbeta CDR3 rearrangement, sequence reads were collapsed and filtered. For each sample, productive Simpson clonality was calculated as the square root of Simpson's diversity index across productive rearrangements. This immuneACCESS table, as held by TCRdb, lists in-frame sequences with V and J called but not all clones. Of the missing ones, under half trace to an unresolved V gene in checked studies; the others have no known cause. V and J calls and clone size come straight from that table; D and trimming were deduced from the DNA. The sample table records 25,000 to 30,000 clones; about 90% of these occur just once. The ten largest clonotypes hold around 10% of the sample.

Counted from cysteine to phenylalanine, this CDR3 has 16 amino acids. Only the CDR3 part of the read is kept: 48 bases, read in frame from the first base. The germline V gene gives CDR1 as MDHEN and CDR2 as SYDVKM. Trimming takes 7 bases off V and 6 bases off J; junction bases not matched to a gene: 18. Points on this clone: This receptor's antigen is unknown. No qualities accompany the bases; no much larger clone lies one base away.

This clonotype was obtained from a man in his sixties or seventies with acute or convalescent COVID-19. The V and J segments used are TRBV28 and TRBJ2-7; 7 middle bases align to TRBD1. The sample consisted of peripheral blood. The nucleotide sequence reads TGTGCCAGCAATGGACAGGCTTGCTTAATTCTACGCGAGCAGTACTTC. It specifies CASNGQACLILREQYF.